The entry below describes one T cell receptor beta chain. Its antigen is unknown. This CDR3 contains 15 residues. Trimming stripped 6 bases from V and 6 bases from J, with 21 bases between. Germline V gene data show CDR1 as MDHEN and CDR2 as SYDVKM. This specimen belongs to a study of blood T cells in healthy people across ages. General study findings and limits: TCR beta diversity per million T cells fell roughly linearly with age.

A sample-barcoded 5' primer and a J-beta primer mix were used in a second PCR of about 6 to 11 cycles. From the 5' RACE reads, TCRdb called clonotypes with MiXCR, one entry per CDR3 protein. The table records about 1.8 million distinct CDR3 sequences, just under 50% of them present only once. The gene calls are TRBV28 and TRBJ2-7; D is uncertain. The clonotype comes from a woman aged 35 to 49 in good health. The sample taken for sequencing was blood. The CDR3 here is CASSRWTSGSLEQYF. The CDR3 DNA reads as TGTGCCAGCAGCCGATGGACGAGTGGCTCTCTCGAGCAGTACTTC. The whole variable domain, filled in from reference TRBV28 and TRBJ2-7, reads DVKVTQSSRYLVKRTGEKVFLECVQDMDHENMFWYRQDPGLGLRLIYFSYDVKMKEKGDIPEGYSVSREKKERFSLILESASTNQTSMYLCASSRWTSGSLEQYFGPGTRLTVT.